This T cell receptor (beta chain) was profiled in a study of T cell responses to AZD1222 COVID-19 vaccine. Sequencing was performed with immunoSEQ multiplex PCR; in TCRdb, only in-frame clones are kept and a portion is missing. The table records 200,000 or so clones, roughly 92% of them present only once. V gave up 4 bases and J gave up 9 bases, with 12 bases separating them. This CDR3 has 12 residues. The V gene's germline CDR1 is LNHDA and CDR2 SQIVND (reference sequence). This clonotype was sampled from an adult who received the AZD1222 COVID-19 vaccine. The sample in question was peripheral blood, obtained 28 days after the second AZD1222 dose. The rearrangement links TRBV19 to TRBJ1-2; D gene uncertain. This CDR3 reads CASSTQYGSYTF. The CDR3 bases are TGTGCCAGTAGTACCCAGTACGGAAGCTACACCTTC.